Following are 32 T cell receptor beta chains from one sample sequenced in a study of shared clonotypes between healthy human individuals. Here immunoSEQ multiplex PCR was the method, and the copy in TCRdb shows in-frame clones only, minus some. This table has about 1.5 million clones, 95% to 99% appearing once. Sequencing used naive CD4+ T cells sorted from blood. Regarding subset: CD45RA+ positively selected. Source of these receptors: a man in his thirties or forties in good health.

As to this clone: Other DNA sequences within the sample encode an identical CDR3. V is TRBV9 and J is TRBJ1-2; perhaps TRBD1 as D (5 bases). V shed 0 bases and J shed 2 bases, with 14 bases lying between them. The germline CDR1 and CDR2 sequences are SGDLS and YYNGEE. CDR3 length equals 16 residues. CDR3 DNA sequence: TGTGCCAGCAGCGTAGCTCCGGGGGGACGGAACTATGGCTACACCTTC. Its protein product is CASSVAPGGRNYGYTF.

This chain connects TRBV15 to TRBJ2-7; 11 nucleotides align to TRBD2. Trimming at V came to 2 bases and at J to 5 bases, leaving 5 bases not matched to a gene. The CDR3 sequence is 15 residues long. Germline V gene lookup returns CDR1 LNHNV and CDR2 YYDKDF (reference sequence). The CDR3 sequence is CATSRRTSGSHEQYF. The CDR3 DNA sequence: TGTGCCACCAGCAGACGGACTAGCGGGTCCCACGAGCAGTACTTC.

The chain employs TRBV5-1 and TRBJ2-1, with 9 bases lining up with TRBD2. Germline V lookup: CDR1 SGHRS, CDR2 YFSETQ. This CDR3 is 15 amino acids long. With 0 bases clipped from V and 8 bases from J, the junction kept 6 bases outside the gene matches. CDR3 DNA: TGCGCCAGCAGCTTGGGTGCGGGAGGGCCCGATGAGCAGTTCTTC. Protein product: CASSLGAGGPDEQFF. Filled out from reference TRBV5-1 and TRBJ2-1, the complete variable domain reads KAGVTQTPRYLIKTRGQQVTLSCSPISGHRSVSWYQQTPGQGLQFLFEYFSETQRNKGNFPGRFSGRQFSNSRSEMNVSTLELGDSALYLCASSLGAGGPDEQFFGPGTRLTVL.

The chain is built from TRBV11-3 and TRBJ2-7; D may match TRBD1 or TRBD2 (5 bases each). The V end was cut by 5 bases, the J end by 3 bases, with 11 bases between. This CDR3 has 13 residues. CDR1 and CDR2 (germline): SGHNT, YENEEA. The CDR3 region has the DNA TGTGCCAGCAGCCGGGACGTGAACTACGAGCAGTACTTC. Its protein product is CASSRDVNYEQYF.

V gene TRBV28 combines with J gene TRBJ1-1, with a tentative D call TRBD1 (5 bases). The V end was cut by 10 bases, the J end by 4 bases, with 13 bases between. This CDR3 has 12 residues. Germline-derived CDR1 and CDR2 are MDHEN and SYDVKM. This CDR3 is CAISPGSTEAFF. In DNA, the CDR3 is TGTGCCATCTCTCCAGGGAGCACTGAAGCTTTCTTT.

The chain uses TRBV20-1 and TRBJ2-7; D might be TRBD2 (5 bases). This CDR3 has 11 amino acids. V lost 3 bases and J lost 7, with 10 bases in between. From germline, CDR1 is DFQATT and CDR2 SNEGSKA (reference sequence). The chain's CDR3 is CSARQAGEQYF. CDR3 nucleotides: TGCAGTGCTAGGCAGGCGGGTGAGCAGTACTTC.

The V call is TRBV6-6, the J call TRBJ2-2, with D maybe TRBD2 (6 bases). V shed 5 bases and J shed 6 bases, with 19 bases lying between them. The germline V gene has CDR1 MNHNY and CDR2 SVGAGI (reference sequence). CDR3 length: 16 amino acids. In nucleotides, the CDR3 is TGTGCCAGCAGTCATGGGACTTTGGTAGGCGCCGGGGAGCTGTTTTTT. It encodes CASSHGTLVGAGELFF.

The V call is TRBV7-9, the J call TRBJ2-2; possibly TRBD1 for D (5 bases). Germline V gives CDR1 SEHNR, CDR2 FQNEAQ (reference sequence). Trimming pared 5 bases from V and 4 bases from J, leaving 8 bases between. The CDR3 covers 13 residues. This CDR3 reads CASSQTVTGELFF. Written as DNA, the CDR3 is TGTGCCAGCAGCCAGACAGTCACCGGGGAGCTGTTTTTT. The whole variable domain, remainder taken from reference TRBV7-9 and TRBJ2-2, is DTGVSQNPRHKITKRGQNVTFRCDPISEHNRLYWYRQTLGQGPEFLTYFQNEAQLEKSRLLSDRFSAERPKGSFSTLEIQRTEQGDSAMYLCASSQTVTGELFFGEGSRLTVL.

The V gene is TRBV5-1, the J gene TRBJ1-2; D remains ambiguous. In germline, CDR1 is SGHRS, CDR2 YFSETQ. V lost 1 base and J 3 bases, leaving 16 bases between the germline ends. CDR3 length equals 16 residues. The CDR3 sequence: CASSLSKAALDYGYTF. CDR3 in DNA: TGCGCCAGCAGCTTGAGTAAGGCAGCTTTGGACTATGGCTACACCTTC.

The chain joins TRBV9 to TRBJ1-2, with D tentatively TRBD1 (6 bases). The V gene's germline CDR1 is SGDLS and CDR2 YYNGEE. CDR3 length: 13 amino acids. V was shortened by 1 base and J by 7 bases, with 11 bases between the two germline ends. DNA of the CDR3: TGTGCCAGCAGCGTATCAGGGGCGATTGGCTACACCTTC. Translated: CASSVSGAIGYTF.

This chain joins TRBV25-1 and TRBJ2-1, with 9 positions matching TRBD1. Trimming cost V 1 base and J 4 bases; bases outside gene matches: 5. The length of the CDR3 is 16 residues. CDR1 is MGHDK and CDR2 is SYGVNS in the germline V gene. CDR3 in DNA: TGTGCCAGCAGTGAATGGGGGACAGGGTTGTACAATGAGCAGTTCTTC. Translating it yields CASSEWGTGLYNEQFF.

This clone occurred once. CDR3: CASSWAGTRGGDEQFF. The DNA for the CDR3 is TGTGCCAGCAGCTGGGCCGGGACTAGAGGCGGAGATGAGCAGTTCTTC. The chain couples TRBV5-8 to TRBJ2-1, with 8 bases aligning to TRBD2. There are 16 residues in the CDR3. V lost 3 bases and J lost 8; bases outside the gene matches: 13. Germline values: CDR1 SGHTS, CDR2 YDEGEE. The full variable domain, in which reference TRBV5-8 and TRBJ2-1 provide the parts outside the CDR3, is EAGVTQSPTHLIKTRGQQATLRCSPISGHTSVYWYQQALGLGLQFLLWYDEGEERNRGNFPPRFSGRQFPNYSSELNVNALELEDSALYLCASSWAGTRGGDEQFFGPGTRLTVL.

This rearrangement joins TRBV5-4 to TRBJ2-1, with 7 bases matching TRBD2. The CDR3 loop spans 16 amino acids. Germline CDR1 reads SGHNT; CDR2 reads YYREEE (reference sequence). V dropped 2 bases and J dropped 6; count of bases not matched to a gene: 11. The chain's CDR3 is CASSFMGGRISNEQFF. CDR3 nucleotides: TGTGCCAGCAGCTTTATGGGCGGGAGAATAAGCAATGAGCAGTTCTTC.

This chain uses TRBV11-3 with TRBJ2-7; D gene ambiguous. CDR3 length: 13 residues. The V gene lost 3 bases and the J gene lost 1 base, with 7 bases spanning the gap. Germline-derived CDR1 and CDR2 are SGHNT and YENEEA. CDR3 DNA: TGTGCCAGCAGCTTCAGCACTTCCTACGAGCAGTACTTC. It translates to CASSFSTSYEQYF. The variable domain in full, completed from reference TRBV11-3 and TRBJ2-7, reads EAGVVQSPRYKIIEKKQPVAFWCNPISGHNTLYWYLQNLGQGPELLIRYENEEAVDDSQLPKDRFSAERLKGVDSTLKIQPAELGDSAVYLCASSFSTSYEQYFGPGTRLTVT.

This chain uses TRBV6-5 with TRBJ2-3, with D possibly being TRBD1 (5 bases). V was clipped by 0 bases and J by 4 bases, with 14 bases between them. CDR1 MNHEY and CDR2 SVGAGI come from the germline V gene. The length of the CDR3 is 16 residues. CDR3 loop: CASSYSLVTASDTQYF. CDR3 coding DNA: TGTGCCAGCAGTTACTCTCTCGTGACAGCCTCAGATACGCAGTATTTT.

The chain employs TRBV30 and TRBJ2-4, with D uncertain. This CDR3 has 11 amino acids. The germline V and J ends were trimmed by 0 bases and 8 bases, with 5 bases remaining between them. Germline-derived CDR1 and CDR2 are GTSNPN and SVGIG (reference sequence). This CDR3 is CAWSVQDIQYF. Written as DNA, the CDR3 is TGTGCCTGGAGTGTTCAGGACATTCAGTACTTC.

A word on this clone: Different DNA sequences within this sample yield the same CDR3. This chain connects TRBV6-5 to TRBJ2-7; the D is unclear. Per germline, CDR1 MNHEY and CDR2 SVGAGI. The V end lost 5 bases, the J end lost 4 bases, and 9 bases lay between the germline ends. The CDR3 loop spans 12 amino acids. CDR3 protein: CASSRLGYEQYF. CDR3 nucleotide sequence: TGTGCCAGCAGTCGCCTTGGGTACGAGCAGTACTTC.

The V and J genes are TRBV7-2 and TRBJ2-3; the D is unclear. There are 14 residues in the CDR3. CDR1 is SGHTA, CDR2 FQGNSA, per germline. The ends were cut back, 5 bases at V and 4 bases at J, with 13 bases in the middle. CDR3 coding DNA: TGTGCCAGCAGCCCCCGCCGTACTTCAGATACGCAGTATTTT. Its translation is CASSPRRTSDTQYF.

The V and J genes are TRBV5-1 and TRBJ2-7; TRBD1 agrees at 10 bases. Trimming removed 3 bases from V and 1 base from J; junction bases left unmatched: 7. Germline lookup yields CDR1 SGHRS and CDR2 YFSETQ. The CDR3 is 16 amino acids. CDR3 in amino acids: CASSSGGQGISYEQYF. The CDR3 DNA reads TGCGCCAGCAGCTCGGGGGGACAGGGGATTTCCTACGAGCAGTACTTC.

On this clone: Distinct nucleotide sequences in the sample also encode this CDR3. V and J are TRBV19 and TRBJ1-5; tentative D call: TRBD1 (6 bases). The CDR3 is 15 residues long. V lost 6 bases to trimming and J lost 0 bases, with 12 bases between them. The germline V gene has CDR1 LNHDA and CDR2 SQIVND (reference sequence). CDR3 sequence (DNA): TGTGCCAGTAGCACAACAGGGATTAGCAATCAGCCCCAGCATTTT. Translation gives CASSTTGISNQPQHF.

The J gene is TRBJ2-7, the V gene TRBV9; D may correspond to TRBD1 or TRBD2 (5 bases each). V lost 0 bases and J lost 2, with 18 bases in between. This CDR3 is 17 amino acids long. Germline lookup yields CDR1 SGDLS and CDR2 YYNGEE. The CDR3 bases are TGTGCCAGCAGCGTAGGGTATAGGGGCAGAGGGGCCTACGAGCAGTACTTC. Translated, it gives CASSVGYRGRGAYEQYF.

As for this clone: This same CDR3 is encoded by further DNA sequences in the sample. This chain uses TRBV7-6 with TRBJ2-2; D is unclear. From germline, CDR1 is SGHVS and CDR2 FNYEAQ. V was clipped by 1 base and J by 1 base, with 1 base between them. The CDR3 is 13 residues long. CDR3 protein: CASSLGNTGELFF. Written as DNA, the CDR3 is TGTGCCAGCAGCTTAGGGAACACCGGGGAGCTGTTTTTT. The complete variable domain, with remaining parts taken from reference TRBV7-6 and TRBJ2-2, reads GAGVSQSPRYKVTKRGQDVALRCDPISGHVSLYWYRQALGQGPEFLTYFNYEAQQDKSGLPNDRFSAERPEGSISTLTIQRTEQRDSAMYRCASSLGNTGELFFGEGSRLTVL.

CDR3 loop: CSVGRTTGELFF. The CDR3 DNA reads TGCAGCGTTGGACGGACCACCGGGGAGCTGTTTTTT. The V and J genes are TRBV29-1 and TRBJ2-2, with no clear D. Trimming removed 4 bases from V and 4 bases from J, with 7 bases in between. The length of the CDR3 is 12 residues. Germline CDR1 is SQVTM and CDR2 is ANQGSEA.

The chain couples TRBV28 to TRBJ2-1; D possibly matches TRBD1 or TRBD2 (7 bases each). This CDR3 spans 16 amino acids. Germline V gives CDR1 MDHEN, CDR2 SYDVKM. V lost 1 base, J lost 6 bases, and 16 bases lay in between. The CDR3 DNA reads TGTGCCAGCAGTTTATACCTAGCGGCAGGGGGCAATGAGCAGTTCTTC. The encoded protein is CASSLYLAAGGNEQFF.

The chain has TRBV9 and TRBJ1-1, with TRBD1 matching over 9 bases. J lost 6 bases, V lost 2 bases, and 20 bases had no gene match. This CDR3 is 19 amino acids long. Germline V gene lookup returns CDR1 SGDLS and CDR2 YYNGEE. DNA of the CDR3: TGTGCCAGCAGCGTCGGGACAGGGTTCCCAGGTGGGGAAAACCCTGAAGCTTTCTTT. It yields the protein CASSVGTGFPGGENPEAFF. Together with reference TRBV9 and TRBJ1-1, the CDR3 gives the full variable domain: DSGVTQTPKHLITATGQRVTLRCSPRSGDLSVYWYQQSLDQGLQFLIQYYNGEERAKGNILERFSAQQFPDLHSELNLSSLELGDSALYFCASSVGTGFPGGENPEAFFGQGTRLTVV.

This chain uses TRBV18 with TRBJ1-4; 7 bases are shared with TRBD1. After removal of 3 bases from V and 8 bases from J, the junction contained 12 bases not matched to a gene. Germline CDR1 reads KGHSH; CDR2 reads LQKENI. The CDR3 contains 16 residues. As DNA, the CDR3 is TGTGCCAGCTCACCGCCGAGGGACAGCTACCGGGAAAAACTGTTTTTT. Its protein is CASSPPRDSYREKLFF.

The V and J genes are TRBV5-1 and TRBJ2-7; D is uncertain. Deletions cut 2 bases from V and 5 bases from J, with 8 bases between. Per germline, CDR1 SGHRS and CDR2 YFSETQ. This CDR3 has 12 residues. CDR3 protein: CASSFDGNEQYF. The CDR3 region has the DNA TGCGCCAGCAGCTTTGACGGTAACGAGCAGTACTTC.

This sequence joins TRBV20-1 and TRBJ2-3; D is unresolved. This CDR3 spans 11 amino acids. The germline gives CDR1 DFQATT, CDR2 SNEGSKA (reference sequence). V was pared by 6 bases and J by 7 bases, with 11 bases between. The CDR3 DNA sequence: TGCAGTGCCCCTGTCCAGAATACGCAGTATTTT. It is translated as CSAPVQNTQYF.

The chain links TRBV4-1 to TRBJ2-7, with 10 bases fitting TRBD2. Germline V CDR1 and CDR2: MGHRA, YSYEKL. With V trimmed by 5 bases and J by 2 bases, 15 bases remained unmatched. This CDR3 spans 18 amino acids. In DNA, the CDR3 is TGCGCCAGCAGCGTTACATTTCAGACTAGCGGGTACCCCTACGAGCAGTACTTC. Protein: CASSVTFQTSGYPYEQYF.

The gene calls are TRBV5-6 and TRBJ2-1; TRBD2 aligns across 14 bases. The junction had 9 bases not matched to a gene; V was cut back by 4 bases and J by 9 bases. Germline loops: CDR1 SGHDT, CDR2 YYEEEE. This CDR3 is 16 amino acids long. The CDR3 loop reads CASSDPGLAGVIEQFF. For the CDR3, the DNA is TGTGCCAGCAGCGACCCGGGACTAGCGGGAGTGATTGAGCAGTTCTTC.

This chain joins TRBV13 and TRBJ1-1, with unresolved D. CDR3 length: 15 residues. V gave up 2 bases and J gave up 0 bases, with 10 bases separating them. Per germline, CDR1 PRHDT and CDR2 FYEKMQ (reference sequence). The CDR3 bases are TGTGCCAGCAGCTTAAGTCCGGGTTTGAACACTGAAGCTTTCTTT. Translated: CASSLSPGLNTEAFF. The variable domain in full, with the rest retrieved from reference TRBV13 and TRBJ1-1, is AAGVIQSPRHLIKEKRETATLKCYPIPRHDTVYWYQQGPGQDPQFLISFYEKMQSDKGSIPDRFSAQQFSDYHSELNMSSLELGDSALYFCASSLSPGLNTEAFFGQGTRLTVV.

With regard to this clone: The same CDR3 is also encoded by other DNA sequences in this sample. V gene TRBV5-1 combines with J gene TRBJ1-1; D gene ambiguous. The CDR3 is 13 residues long. The germline gives CDR1 SGHRS, CDR2 YFSETQ. Trimming shortened V by 0 bases and J by 3 bases, and 6 bases separated the two germline ends. The DNA for the CDR3 is TGCGCCAGCAGCTTGGATCCAGACACTGAAGCTTTCTTT. Residues: CASSLDPDTEAFF.